The clone carrying this TCR beta chain was observed a few times. Its specificity is not known. Per the original data handling: Filtering differed, since immunoSEQ gave only junction sequences and no quality scores. Libraries were prepared by immunoSEQ multiplex PCR; TCRdb keeps only in-frame clonotypes and omits some of them. The V and J calls and clone size were taken over from that table, and D and trimming were inferred from the DNA. The top ten clones hold roughly 13% of a sample with roughly 500,000 clones, 81% of them seen once. These data originate in a study of shared clonotypes between healthy human individuals. General observations from the study: Donors were few, which limited the genetic and exposure-history diversity represented.

The CDR3 covers 15 residues. Per the germline V gene, CDR1 is MDHEN and CDR2 is SYDVKM. Trimming took 5 bases from V and 8 from J, leaving 18 bases between them. The sequence derives from a middle-aged woman in good health. Some clones in this sample may be carry-over from other donors' samples. Material: PBMCs. The chain links TRBV28 to TRBJ1-4; a possible D gene is TRBD1 (5 bases). In DNA form, the CDR3 reads TGTGCCAGCAGTGGGTCCGGCAGGGTGGAGGAAAAACTGTTTTTT. Translation gives CASSGSGRVEEKLFF.